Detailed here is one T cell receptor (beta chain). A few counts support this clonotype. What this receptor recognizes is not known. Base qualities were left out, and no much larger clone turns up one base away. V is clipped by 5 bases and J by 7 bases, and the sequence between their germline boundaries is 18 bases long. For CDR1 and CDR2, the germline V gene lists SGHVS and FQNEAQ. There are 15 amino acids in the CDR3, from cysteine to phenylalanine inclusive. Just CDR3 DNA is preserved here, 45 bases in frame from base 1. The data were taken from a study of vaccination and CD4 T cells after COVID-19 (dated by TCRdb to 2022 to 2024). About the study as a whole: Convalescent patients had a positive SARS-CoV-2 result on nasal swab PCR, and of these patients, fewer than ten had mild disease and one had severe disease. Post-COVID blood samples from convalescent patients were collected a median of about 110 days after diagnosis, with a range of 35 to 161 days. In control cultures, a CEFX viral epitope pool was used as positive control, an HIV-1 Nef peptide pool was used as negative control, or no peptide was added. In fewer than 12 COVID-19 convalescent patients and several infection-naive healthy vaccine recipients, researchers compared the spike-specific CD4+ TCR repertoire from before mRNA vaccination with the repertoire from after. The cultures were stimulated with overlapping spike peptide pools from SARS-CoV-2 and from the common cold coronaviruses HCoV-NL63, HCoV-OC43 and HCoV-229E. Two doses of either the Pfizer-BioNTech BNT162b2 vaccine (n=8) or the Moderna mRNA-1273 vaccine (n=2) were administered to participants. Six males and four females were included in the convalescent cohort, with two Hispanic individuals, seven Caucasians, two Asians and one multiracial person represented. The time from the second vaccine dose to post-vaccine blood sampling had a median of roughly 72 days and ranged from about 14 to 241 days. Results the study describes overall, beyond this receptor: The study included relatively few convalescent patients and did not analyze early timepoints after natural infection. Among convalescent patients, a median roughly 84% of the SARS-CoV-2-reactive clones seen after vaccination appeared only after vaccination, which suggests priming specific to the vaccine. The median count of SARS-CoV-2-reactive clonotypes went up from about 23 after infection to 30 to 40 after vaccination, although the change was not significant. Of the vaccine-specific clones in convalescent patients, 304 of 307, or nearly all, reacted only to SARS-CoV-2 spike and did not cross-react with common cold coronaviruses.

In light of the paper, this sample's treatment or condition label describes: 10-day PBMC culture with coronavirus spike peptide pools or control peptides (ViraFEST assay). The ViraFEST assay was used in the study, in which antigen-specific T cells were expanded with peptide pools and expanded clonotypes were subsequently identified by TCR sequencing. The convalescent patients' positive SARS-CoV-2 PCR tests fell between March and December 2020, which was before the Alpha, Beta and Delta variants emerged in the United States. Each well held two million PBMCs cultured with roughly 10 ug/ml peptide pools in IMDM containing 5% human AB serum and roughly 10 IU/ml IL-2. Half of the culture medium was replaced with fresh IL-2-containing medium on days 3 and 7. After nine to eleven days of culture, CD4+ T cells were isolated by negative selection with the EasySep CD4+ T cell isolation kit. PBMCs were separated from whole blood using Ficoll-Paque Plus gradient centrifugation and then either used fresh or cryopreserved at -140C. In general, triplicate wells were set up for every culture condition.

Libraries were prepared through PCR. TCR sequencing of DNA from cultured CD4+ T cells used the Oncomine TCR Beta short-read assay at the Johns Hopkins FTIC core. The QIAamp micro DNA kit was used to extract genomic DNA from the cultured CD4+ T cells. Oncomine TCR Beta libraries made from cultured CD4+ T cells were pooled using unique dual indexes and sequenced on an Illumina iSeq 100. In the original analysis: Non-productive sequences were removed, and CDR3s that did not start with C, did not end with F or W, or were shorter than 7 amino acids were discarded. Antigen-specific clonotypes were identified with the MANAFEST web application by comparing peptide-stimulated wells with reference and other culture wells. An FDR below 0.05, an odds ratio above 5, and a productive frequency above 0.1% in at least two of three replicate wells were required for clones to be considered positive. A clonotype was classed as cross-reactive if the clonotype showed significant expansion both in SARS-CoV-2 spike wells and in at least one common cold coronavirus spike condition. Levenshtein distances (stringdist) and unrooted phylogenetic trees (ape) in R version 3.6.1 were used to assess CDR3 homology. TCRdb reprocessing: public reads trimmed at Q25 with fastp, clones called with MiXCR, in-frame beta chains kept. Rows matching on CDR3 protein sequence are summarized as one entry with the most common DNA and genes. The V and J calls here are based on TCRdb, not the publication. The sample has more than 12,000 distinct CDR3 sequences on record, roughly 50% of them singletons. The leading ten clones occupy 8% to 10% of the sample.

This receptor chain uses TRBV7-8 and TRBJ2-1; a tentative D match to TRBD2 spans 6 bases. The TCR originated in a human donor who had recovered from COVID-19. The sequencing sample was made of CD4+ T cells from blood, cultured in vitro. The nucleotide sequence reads TGTGCCAGCAGCACCGTTCGGGACTCCTCAAATGAGCAGTTCTTC. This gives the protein CASSTVRDSSNEQFF.